These T cell receptor beta chains were read from a single sample in a study of blood T cell repertoires in COVID-19. Sequencing was performed with immunoSEQ multiplex PCR; in TCRdb, only in-frame clones are kept and a portion is missing. The sample consists of about 35,000 clones, around 77% of them appearing once. Sequenced input: peripheral blood. The receptor source for this set is a human donor in a cohort sampled during active COVID-19. Each CDR3 is given without its conserved first and last residue. For some rows the clone size is stated as once, few or many, or as a class when expanded; others skip it.

j_call: TRBJ1-6; clone_size: NA; v_call: TRBV7-2; cdr3_aa: ASSLEAGANSPLH
j_call: TRBJ1-5; clone_size: NA; v_call: TRBV6-2/TRBV6-3; cdr3_aa: ASTPVGAVFGQPQH
j_call: TRBJ2-1; clone_size: NA; v_call: TRBV9; cdr3_aa: ASSVAPSGSHNEQF
j_call: TRBJ2-5; clone_size: NA; v_call: TRBV11-3; cdr3_aa: ASSSAGQGETQY
j_call: TRBJ2-7; clone_size: NA; v_call: TRBV19; cdr3_aa: ASARAAPGQAYEQY
j_call: TRBJ2-5; clone_size: once; v_call: TRBV18; cdr3_aa: ASSPQVGETQY
j_call: TRBJ2-1; clone_size: NA; v_call: TRBV7-9; cdr3_aa: ASSNRVSYNEQF
j_call: TRBJ2-3; clone_size: few; v_call: TRBV30; cdr3_aa: AWSVRGGTDTQY
j_call: TRBJ2-1; clone_size: NA; v_call: TRBV6-5; cdr3_aa: ASSYSSGGANEQF
j_call: TRBJ2-7; clone_size: NA; v_call: TRBV2; cdr3_aa: ASSMRLALTYEQY
j_call: TRBJ2-5; clone_size: NA; v_call: TRBV19; cdr3_aa: ASSAGQQETQY
j_call: TRBJ2-3; clone_size: NA; v_call: TRBV29-1; cdr3_aa: SVVSGGDTQY
j_call: TRBJ1-4; clone_size: NA; v_call: TRBV28; cdr3_aa: ASGGQGGEEKLF
j_call: TRBJ1-2; clone_size: few; v_call: TRBV5-4; cdr3_aa: ASSLSTGFLSSNYGYT
j_call: TRBJ1-2; clone_size: once; v_call: TRBV6-5; cdr3_aa: ASTSGQAQGYT
j_call: TRBJ2-7; clone_size: NA; v_call: TRBV23-1; cdr3_aa: ASSQYGTVAYEQY
j_call: TRBJ2-5; clone_size: once; v_call: TRBV11-2; cdr3_aa: ASSATGGRQETQY
j_call: TRBJ2-2; clone_size: NA; v_call: TRBV18; cdr3_aa: ASSPFPGQGPNTGELF
j_call: TRBJ2-1; clone_size: NA; v_call: TRBV4-2; cdr3_aa: ASSPTTSGTYNEQF
j_call: TRBJ2-1; clone_size: NA; v_call: TRBV19; cdr3_aa: ASSQLGDRVWGEQF
j_call: TRBJ2-7; clone_size: NA; v_call: TRBV5-1; cdr3_aa: ASSPRLSSSYEQY
j_call: TRBJ2-2; clone_size: once; v_call: TRBV27; cdr3_aa: ASSLRSGLAGPTGELF
j_call: TRBJ1-5; clone_size: NA; v_call: TRBV6-2/TRBV6-3; cdr3_aa: ASSHVRQGVYSNQPQH
j_call: TRBJ1-4; clone_size: NA; v_call: TRBV19; cdr3_aa: ASSTRGVSGEKLF
j_call: TRBJ2-5; clone_size: few; v_call: TRBV5-4; cdr3_aa: ASSPPGWETQY
j_call: TRBJ2-7; clone_size: NA; v_call: TRBV7-2; cdr3_aa: ASSPRDRGYEQY
j_call: TRBJ2-2; clone_size: NA; v_call: TRBV27; cdr3_aa: ASSLEWRASTGELF
j_call: TRBJ1-2; clone_size: NA; v_call: TRBV4-2; cdr3_aa: ASSQDLQGARGYT
j_call: TRBJ1-2; clone_size: NA; v_call: TRBV24-1; cdr3_aa: ATSGGGAYGYT